This T cell receptor (beta chain) appears in the sequencing data of a study of blood T cells in healthy people across ages. In this sample, this clonotype turned up many times. At one boundary the junction diverges from the germline segment, which might be a read error. The use of a sample-barcoded 5' primer and a J-beta primer mix characterized a second PCR of roughly 6 to 11 cycles. Each CDR3 protein is one row after TCRdb ran MiXCR on the 5' RACE reads. Of around 1.5 million distinct CDR3 sequences listed, roughly a third are singletons. The sequenced sample was blood. This TCR derives from a woman aged 25 to 45 in good health.

CDR3 protein: CASSLDRAYGYTF. The CDR3 DNA reads as TGTGCCAGCAGCTTAGACAGGGCCTATGGCTACACCTTC. The J gene is TRBJ1-2, the V gene TRBV5-1, with 7 positions matching TRBD1. Germline loops: CDR1 SGHRS, CDR2 YFSETQ. This CDR3 comprises 13 residues.